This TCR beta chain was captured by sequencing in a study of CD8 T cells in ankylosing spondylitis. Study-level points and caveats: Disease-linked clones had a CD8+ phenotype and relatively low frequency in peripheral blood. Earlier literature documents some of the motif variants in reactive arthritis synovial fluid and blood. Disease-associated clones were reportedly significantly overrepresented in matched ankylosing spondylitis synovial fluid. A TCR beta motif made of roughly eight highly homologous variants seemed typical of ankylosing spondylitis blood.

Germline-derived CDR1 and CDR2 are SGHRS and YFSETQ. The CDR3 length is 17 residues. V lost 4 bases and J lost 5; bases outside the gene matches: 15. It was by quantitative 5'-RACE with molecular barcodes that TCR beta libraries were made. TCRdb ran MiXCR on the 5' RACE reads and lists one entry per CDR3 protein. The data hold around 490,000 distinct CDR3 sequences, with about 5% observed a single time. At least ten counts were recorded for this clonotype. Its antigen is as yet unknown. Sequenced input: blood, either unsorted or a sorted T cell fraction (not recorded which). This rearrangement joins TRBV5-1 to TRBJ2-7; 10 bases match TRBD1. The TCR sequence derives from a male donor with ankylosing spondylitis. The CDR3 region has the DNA TGCGCCAGCAGCCCGGGTCACCGGGACAGGGGAGGACACGAGCAGTACTTC. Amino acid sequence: CASSPGHRDRGGHEQYF.